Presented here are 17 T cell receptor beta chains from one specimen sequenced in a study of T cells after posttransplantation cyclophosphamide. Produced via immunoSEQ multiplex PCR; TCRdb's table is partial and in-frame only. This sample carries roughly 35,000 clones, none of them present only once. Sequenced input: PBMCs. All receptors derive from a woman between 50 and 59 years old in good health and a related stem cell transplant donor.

Written as DNA, the CDR3 is TGTGCCAGCAGTCCAACTAGCGGGAGGTCTAATGAGCAGTTCTTC. Translated, it gives CASSPTSGRSNEQFF. This sequence joins TRBV11-1 and TRBJ2-1; 12 positions match TRBD2. Germline V lookup: CDR1 SGHAT, CDR2 FQDESV (reference sequence). CDR3 length: 15 amino acids. V lost 6 bases, J lost 7 bases, and 7 bases stayed unmatched.

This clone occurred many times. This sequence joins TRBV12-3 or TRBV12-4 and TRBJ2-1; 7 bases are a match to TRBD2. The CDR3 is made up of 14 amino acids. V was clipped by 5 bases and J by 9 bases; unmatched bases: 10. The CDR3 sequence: CASSVGGGRVEQFF. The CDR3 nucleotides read TGTGCCAGCAGTGTCGGCGGCGGGAGAGTTGAGCAGTTCTTC.

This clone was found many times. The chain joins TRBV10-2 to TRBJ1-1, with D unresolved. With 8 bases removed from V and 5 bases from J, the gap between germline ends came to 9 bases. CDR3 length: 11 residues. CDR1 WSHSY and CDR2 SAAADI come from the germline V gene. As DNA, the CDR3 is TGCGCCAGCTTAGGAGGGACTGAAGCTTTCTTT. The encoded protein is CASLGGTEAFF.

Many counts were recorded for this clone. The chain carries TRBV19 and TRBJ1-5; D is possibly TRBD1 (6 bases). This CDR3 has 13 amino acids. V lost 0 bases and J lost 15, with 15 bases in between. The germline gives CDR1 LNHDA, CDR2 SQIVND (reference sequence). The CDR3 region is CASSIDPLGGRHF. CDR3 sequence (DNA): TGTGCCAGTAGTATAGATCCCCTTGGGGGCCGGCATTTT.

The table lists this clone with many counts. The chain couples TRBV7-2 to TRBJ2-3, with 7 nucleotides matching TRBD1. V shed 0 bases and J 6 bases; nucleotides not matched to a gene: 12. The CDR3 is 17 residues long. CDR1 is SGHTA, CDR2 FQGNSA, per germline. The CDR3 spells CASSLALRAGGRDTQYF. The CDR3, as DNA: TGTGCCAGCAGCTTAGCCCTGAGGGCAGGGGGTAGGGATACGCAGTATTTT.

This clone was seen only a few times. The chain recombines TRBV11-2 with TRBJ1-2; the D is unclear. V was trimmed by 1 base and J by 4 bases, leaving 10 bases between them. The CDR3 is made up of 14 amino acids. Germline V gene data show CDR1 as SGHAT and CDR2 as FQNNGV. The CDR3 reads CASSLVGVGYGYTF. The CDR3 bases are TGTGCCAGCAGCTTAGTCGGGGTAGGCTATGGCTACACCTTC.

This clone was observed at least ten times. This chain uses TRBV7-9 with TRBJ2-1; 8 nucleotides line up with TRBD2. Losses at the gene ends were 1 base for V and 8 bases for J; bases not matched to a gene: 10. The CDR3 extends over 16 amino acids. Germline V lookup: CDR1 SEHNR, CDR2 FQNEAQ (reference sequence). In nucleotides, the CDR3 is TGTGCCAGCAGCTTAGTCTTACTAGCGGAAGGCCATGAGCAGTTCTTC. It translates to CASSLVLLAEGHEQFF.

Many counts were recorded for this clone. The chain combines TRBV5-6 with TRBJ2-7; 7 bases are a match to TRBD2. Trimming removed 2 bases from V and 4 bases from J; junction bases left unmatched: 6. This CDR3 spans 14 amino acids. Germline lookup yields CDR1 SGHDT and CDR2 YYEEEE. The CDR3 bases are TGTGCCAGCAGCTTTCCGGGGACTAATTACGAGCAGTACTTC. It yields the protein CASSFPGTNYEQYF.

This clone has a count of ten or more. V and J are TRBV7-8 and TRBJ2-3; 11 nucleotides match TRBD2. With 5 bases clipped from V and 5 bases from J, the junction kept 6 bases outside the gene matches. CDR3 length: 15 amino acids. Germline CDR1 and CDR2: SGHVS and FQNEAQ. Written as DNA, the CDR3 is TGTGCCAGCAGCCCACTAGCGGGAGCGGAAGATACGCAGTATTTT. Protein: CASSPLAGAEDTQYF.

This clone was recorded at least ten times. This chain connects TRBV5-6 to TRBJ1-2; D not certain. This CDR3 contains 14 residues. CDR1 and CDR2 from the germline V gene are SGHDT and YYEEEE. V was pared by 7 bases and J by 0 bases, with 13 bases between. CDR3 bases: TGTGCCAGCGGCCCCGGCAGGCCTAACTATGGCTACACCTTC. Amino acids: CASGPGRPNYGYTF.

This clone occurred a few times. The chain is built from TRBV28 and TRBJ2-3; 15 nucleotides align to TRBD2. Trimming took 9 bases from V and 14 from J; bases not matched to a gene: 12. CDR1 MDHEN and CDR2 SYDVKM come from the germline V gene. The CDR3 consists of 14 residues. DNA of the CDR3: TGTGCCAGTCTAAACCCGGGACTAGCGGGGGGATGGTATTTT. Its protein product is CASLNPGLAGGWYF.

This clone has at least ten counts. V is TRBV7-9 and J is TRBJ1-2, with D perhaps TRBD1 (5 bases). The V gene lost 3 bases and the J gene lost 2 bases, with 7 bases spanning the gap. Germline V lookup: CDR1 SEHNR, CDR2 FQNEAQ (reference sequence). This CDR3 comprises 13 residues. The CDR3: CASSFNRNYGYTF. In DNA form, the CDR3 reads TGTGCCAGCAGCTTTAACAGGAACTATGGCTACACCTTC. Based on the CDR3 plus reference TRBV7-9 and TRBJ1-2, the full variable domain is DTGVSQNPRHKITKRGQNVTFRCDPISEHNRLYWYRQTLGQGPEFLTYFQNEAQLEKSRLLSDRFSAERPKGSFSTLEIQRTEQGDSAMYLCASSFNRNYGYTFGSGTRLTVV.

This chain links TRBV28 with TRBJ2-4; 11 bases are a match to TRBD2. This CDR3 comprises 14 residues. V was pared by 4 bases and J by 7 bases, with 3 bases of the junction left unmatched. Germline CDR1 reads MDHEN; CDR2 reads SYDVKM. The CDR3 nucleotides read TGTGCCAGCAGTTCCGGGACTAGCGGTAACATTCAGTACTTC. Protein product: CASSSGTSGNIQYF.

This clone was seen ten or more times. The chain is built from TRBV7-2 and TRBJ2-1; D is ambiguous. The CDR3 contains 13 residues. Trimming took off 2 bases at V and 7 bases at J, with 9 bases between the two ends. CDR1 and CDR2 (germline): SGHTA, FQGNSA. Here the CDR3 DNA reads TGTGCCAGCAGCTTAAAGGTCTCAAATGAGCAGTTCTTC. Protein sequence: CASSLKVSNEQFF. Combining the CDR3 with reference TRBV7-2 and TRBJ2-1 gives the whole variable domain GAGVSQSPSNKVTEKGKDVELRCDPISGHTALYWYRQSLGQGLEFLIYFQGNSAPDKSGLPSDRFSAERTGGSVSTLTIQRTQQEDSAVYLCASSLKVSNEQFFGPGTRLTVL.

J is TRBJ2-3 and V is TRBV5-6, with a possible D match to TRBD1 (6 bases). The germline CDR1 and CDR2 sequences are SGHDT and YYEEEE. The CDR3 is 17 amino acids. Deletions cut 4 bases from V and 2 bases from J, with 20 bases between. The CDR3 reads CASSRKPDRTHTDTQYF. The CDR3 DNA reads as TGTGCCAGCAGCAGGAAACCAGACAGGACACACACAGATACGCAGTATTTT.

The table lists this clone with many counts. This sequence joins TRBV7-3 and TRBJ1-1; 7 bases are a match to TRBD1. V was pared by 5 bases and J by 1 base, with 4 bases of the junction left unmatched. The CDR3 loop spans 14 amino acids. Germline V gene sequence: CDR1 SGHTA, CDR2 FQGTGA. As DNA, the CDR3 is TGTGCCAGCAGCCAGGGGACAGCGAACACTGAAGCTTTCTTT. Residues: CASSQGTANTEAFF.

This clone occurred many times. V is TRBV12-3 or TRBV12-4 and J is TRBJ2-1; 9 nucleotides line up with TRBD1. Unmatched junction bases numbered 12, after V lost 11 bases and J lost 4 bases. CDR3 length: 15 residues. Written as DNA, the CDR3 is TGTGCCCTCAGTCAAGTGGACAGGGGATACAATGAGCAGTTCTTC. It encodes CALSQVDRGYNEQFF.